The 3 T cell receptor beta chains presented below share a single source sample, sequenced in a study of T cells after posttransplantation cyclophosphamide. Busulfan-fludarabine conditioning, marrow transplant, and cyclophosphamide on days +3 and +4 were administered. The table came from immunoSEQ multiplex PCR; TCRdb's copy has only in-frame clones and leaves some out. Here the sample spans more than 9,000 clones, around nine tenths being singletons. Sequencing used CD4+ T cells sorted from PBMCs, obtained after allogeneic stem cell transplant with posttransplant cyclophosphamide. The receptor source for this set is a young adult male patient who received an allogeneic stem cell transplant from a related donor, was CMV-positive, and had acute GVHD only. The T cells may come from the graft donor.

The rearrangement joins TRBV5-1 to TRBJ2-2, with TRBD1 as a possible D gene (5 bases). The CDR3 covers 15 residues. V was clipped by 0 bases and J by 5 bases, with 11 bases between them. Per germline, CDR1 SGHRS and CDR2 YFSETQ. CDR3 in amino acids: CASSLGRVGTGELFF. The CDR3, as DNA: TGCGCCAGCAGCTTGGGCAGGGTAGGGACCGGGGAGCTGTTTTTT. The variable domain in full, with the rest retrieved from reference TRBV5-1 and TRBJ2-2, is KAGVTQTPRYLIKTRGQQVTLSCSPISGHRSVSWYQQTPGQGLQFLFEYFSETQRNKGNFPGRFSGRQFSNSRSEMNVSTLELGDSALYLCASSLGRVGTGELFFGEGSRLTVL.

In its sample, this clone was seen a few times. The chain joins TRBV9 to TRBJ2-1, with 12 bases that match TRBD1. The V gene's germline CDR1 is SGDLS and CDR2 YYNGEE. There are 16 residues in the CDR3. J lost 12 bases, V lost 4 bases, and 14 bases had no gene match. CDR3: CASSLMPGQGALGQFF. The CDR3, as DNA: TGTGCCAGCAGCCTCATGCCGGGACAGGGGGCACTCGGGCAGTTCTTC. Using reference TRBV9 and TRBJ2-1 for the parts outside the CDR3, the full variable domain is DSGVTQTPKHLITATGQRVTLRCSPRSGDLSVYWYQQSLDQGLQFLIQYYNGEERAKGNILERFSAQQFPDLHSELNLSSLELGDSALYFCASSLMPGQGALGQFFGPGTRLTVL.

This chain joins TRBV6-5 and TRBJ1-6; 10 positions match TRBD1. The CDR3 is made up of 14 amino acids. In germline, CDR1 is MNHEY, CDR2 SVGAGI. J lost 9 bases, V lost 6 bases, and 5 bases had no gene match. The CDR3 is CASRGQGGSSPLHF. The CDR3 nucleotides are TGTGCCAGCAGAGGACAGGGGGGAAGTTCACCCCTCCACTTT.